Here is one T cell receptor beta chain with its context. This sample is drawn from a study of blood T cell repertoires in COVID-19. The protocol was immunoSEQ multiplex PCR, while the TCRdb copy is restricted to in-frame clones and leaves out a portion. Altogether around 130,000 clones are present, around 87% being singletons, with the ten largest covering roughly 5%. The germline V gene encodes CDR1 MDHEN and CDR2 SYDVKM. The CDR3 consists of 14 residues. The ends lost 1 base at V and 7 bases at J; junction bases unmatched: 5. This TCR derives from a human donor in a cohort sampled during active COVID-19. Sequencing was carried out using peripheral blood. The chain is built from TRBV28 and TRBJ1-2, with 8 bases matching TRBD1. CDR3 sequence: CASSLSGRGPGYTF. The CDR3 coding sequence is TGTGCCAGCAGTTTATCCGGCAGGGGGCCTGGCTACACCTTC.